This T cell receptor (beta chain) appears in the sequencing data of a study of PD-1 and CTLA-4 blockade in melanoma. The method was immunoSEQ multiplex PCR; TCRdb's version includes in-frame clones alone and lacks a portion of them. The sample has tens of thousands of clones; more than 85% are singletons. In germline, CDR1 is MNHNS, CDR2 SASEGT. This CDR3 contains 13 residues. The V end was cut by 3 bases, the J end by 4 bases, with 9 bases between. V usage is TRBV6-1 and J usage is TRBJ1-1; a possible D gene is TRBD1 (5 bases). The sample in question was CD8+ T cells from peripheral blood, obtained from a patient given anti-PD-1 treatment. This TCR was sampled from a human donor with melanoma. The CDR3 spells CASSEFGGTEAFF. The CDR3 DNA reads TGTGCCAGCAGTGAGTTTGGGGGCACTGAAGCTTTCTTT.